Below, one T cell receptor (beta chain) is given with its context. Its antigen is currently not known. No base-level quality is on record; no much larger clone is a single base apart. Library preparation was by the immunoSEQ multiplex PCR assay. T cell repertoires were profiled with deep sequencing of rearranged TCR beta loci together with multiparametric flow cytometry. As stored in TCRdb, this immuneACCESS dataset retains in-frame rearrangements with V and J assigned. A fraction of the clones does not appear; measured against another copy, unresolved V genes explain less than half of the discrepancy, and the remainder lacks a known reason. For this sample there are nearly 25,000 clones; over 80% appear just once. The ten largest clonotypes hold 21% of the sample. This sample is part of a study of lymphopenia after photon versus proton radiotherapy (dated by TCRdb to between 2018 and 2021). Study-level background: Photon and proton radiation therapy were compared by the study for their immunological effects in patients with gastrointestinal tumors who developed high-grade lymphopenia. The cohort included approximately 22 patients with gastrointestinal tumors who developed lymphopenia after receiving either photon or proton therapy. The study was designed to characterize how the impact on the immune system differs between the two radiation modalities. Results the study describes overall, beyond this receptor: Proton-treated patients stayed relatively stable during treatment, while photon-treated patients lost naive T cells and TCR diversity and gained effector/memory populations. After the lymphocyte count nadir, oligoclonal expansion, especially of CD8+ Temra cells, was observed in photon-treated repertoires, and the drop in diversity was driven by this expansion. Across the cohort, an inverse correlation was found between a larger post-nadir drop in TCR diversity and overall survival time among patients who died. The authors looked at the survival association only in patients who died, and they framed better survival with proton therapy as a possibility rather than a demonstrated result.

The CDR3 goes from the cysteine to the phenylalanine over 14 residues. Only the CDR3 region is kept as DNA, spanning 42 bases read in frame from base 1. V was cut back by 2 bases and J by 6 bases, leaving a gap of 11 bases between them. The germline V gene specifies SGHAT as CDR1 and FQNNGV as CDR2. The chain is made from TRBV11-2 and TRBJ1-5; the D segment cannot be called with confidence. The receptor's source is a woman between 65 and 79 years old with pancreatic cancer. The sequencing used peripheral blood, collected from a patient treated with proton-based radiotherapy. In nucleotide form, the sequence is TGTGCCAGCAGCTTATCCCCAGACGGTCAGCCCCAGCATTTT. This codes for CASSLSPDGQPQHF.